The T cell receptor beta chain under discussion was sequenced for a study of beta chain features in type 1 diabetes. Background on the study: Cell yields, gender and age were similar in healthy donors and patients.

Sequenced material consisted of expressed TCRB transcripts (all of the isolated RNA was reverse transcribed). The assay was immunoSEQ multiplex PCR, and TCRdb's table has in-frame clones only and misses some. In the table there are over 200,000 clones, approximately 10% of which are singletons. Unmatched junction bases numbered 4, after V lost 8 bases and J lost 3 bases. Looked up from germline, CDR1 is LNHDA and CDR2 is SQIVND (reference sequence). The CDR3 runs to 13 residues. Remarks on this clone: Its antigen is unknown.

Study findings and constraints: Although PCR might favor shorter templates, it would do so equally in patients and controls. Moderately but significantly shorter TCRB CDR3s were found in Type 1 diabetes patients in all four CD4+ subsets. TCRB rearrangement may or may not be influenced by HLA type; here this remained unresolved. Within the patient group, naive, central memory and Treg TCRB repertoires appeared more similar to each other than within healthy donors.

The receptor was derived from a man aged 30-40 years with type 1 diabetes. Sequenced material: naive CD4+ T cells from blood. The gene calls are TRBV19 and TRBJ1-1; 9 bases agree with TRBD1. The CDR3 protein is CASYRDRDTEAFF. DNA for the CDR3: TGTGCCAGTTACCGGGACAGGGACACTGAAGCTTTCTTT.